This section outlines one T cell receptor (beta chain) sequence together with its context. The V segment lost 5 bases and the J segment 4 bases; nucleotides outside the gene matches: 6. This CDR3 is built from 15 residues. CDR1 is SGHAT and CDR2 is FQNNGV in the germline V gene. This entry is derived from a study of blood T cell repertoires in COVID-19. The protocol was immunoSEQ multiplex PCR, while the TCRdb copy is restricted to in-frame clones and leaves out a portion. The table shows about 230,000 clones, with approximately 90% occurring only once. The TCR was taken from a man aged 50-60 years with COVID-19, enrolled during active disease. The chain has TRBV11-2 and TRBJ2-7; 12 positions agree with TRBD1. Sequences were obtained from peripheral blood. CDR3 sequence (DNA): TGTGCCAGCAGCCAACCGGGACAGGGGGCTTACGAGCAGTACTTC. This sequence encodes CASSQPGQGAYEQYF.